These T cell receptor beta chains were read from a single sample in a study of T cells in Graves' hyperthyroidism and ophthalmopathy. TCRdb reprocessed the multiplex PCR reads via MiXCR and lists one record per CDR3 protein. The table includes roughly 640,000 distinct CDR3 sequences, around 15% detected once. The sample consisted of blood. These TCRs come from a woman in her 40s with Graves' ophthalmopathy. CDR3s include the opening cysteine and the closing phenylalanine or tryptophan. The D gene is left open where the match is weak. Part of the rows lack a size; the others show once, few, many or a class for expanded clones.

abundance,v_gene,d_gene,j_gene,CDR3nt,CDR3aa
many,TRBV30,TRBD2,TRBJ2-7,TGTGCCTGGAGTACGGGACTAGCGGGGAGCGAGCAGTACTTC,CAWSTGLAGSEQYF
few,TRBV5-1,TRBD2,TRBJ2-5,TGCGCCAGCAGCTACGGGAGCGGGGGGGCTCAAGAGACCCAGTACTTC,CASSYGSGGAQETQYF
-,TRBV5-1,-,TRBJ2-5,TGCGCCAGCAGTGCGGTGGGGGGCATCCAAGAGACCCAGTACTTC,CASSAVGGIQETQYF
-,TRBV7-8,TRBD1,TRBJ1-2,TGTGCCAGCAGCTCTCGTGACAGGGCATTCTATGGCTACACCTTC,CASSSRDRAFYGYTF
few,TRBV20-1,TRBD2,TRBJ2-1,TGCAGTGCTAGAGGCAGTAGCGGGCGCGACAATGAGCAGTTCTTC,CSARGSSGRDNEQFF
many,TRBV7-8,-,TRBJ2-7,TGTGCCAGCAGCCTTCGTGAGGGTCTCTACGAGCAGTACTTC,CASSLREGLYEQYF
many,TRBV27,TRBD2,TRBJ2-7,TGTGCCAGCAGCAGCGGGAGGAGCACCTACGAGCAGTACTTC,CASSSGRSTYEQYF
many,TRBV5-1,TRBD1,TRBJ2-3,TGCGCCAGCAGCGACGACAGGGGAATTACAGATACGCAGTATTTT,CASSDDRGITDTQYF
many,TRBV2,TRBD2,TRBJ2-5,TGTGCCAGCAGTTCTCAGACTAGCGGAAACCAAGAGACCCAGTACTTC,CASSSQTSGNQETQYF
few,TRBV5-1,-,TRBJ2-1,TGCGCCAGCAGCTTGGGGGCAGCGTCCTACAATGAGCAGTTCTTC,CASSLGAASYNEQFF
-,TRBV3-1,TRBD2,TRBJ2-3,TGTGCCAGCAGCCAAACCTGGAGCGGGAGAGGGGATACGCAGTATTTT,CASSQTWSGRGDTQYF
few,TRBV6-1,-,TRBJ2-7,TGTGCCAGCGGGACCGAGCAGTACTTC,CASGTEQYF
-,TRBV6-4,-,TRBJ2-5,TGTGCCAGCAGTGAAAACAGGGTACATACAAGAGAGACCCAGTACTTC,CASSENRVHTRETQYF
-,TRBV5-1,-,TRBJ2-7,TGCGCCAGCAGCTTCGGCCCGGGAGACTCCTACGAGCAGTACTTC,CASSFGPGDSYEQYF
-,TRBV29-1,TRBD1,TRBJ2-2,TGCAGCGTTGTGACCCATCTTGGGACAGCAGTCCACACCGGGGAGCTGTTTTTT,CSVVTHLGTAVHTGELFF
few,TRBV10-3,-,TRBJ2-7,TGTGCCATCAGTGGGGAGTACGAGCAGTACTTC,CAISGEYEQYF
many,TRBV20-1,-,TRBJ2-3,TGCAGTGCTGGCCGAAATACGCAGTATTTT,CSAGRNTQYF
many,TRBV7-2,-,TRBJ2-7,TGTGCCAGCAGTTCCATCTACGAGCAGTACTTC,CASSSIYEQYF
many,TRBV18,-,TRBJ2-5,TGTGCCAGCTCACCAATCCAGGACCAAGAGACCCAGTACTTC,CASSPIQDQETQYF
many,TRBV20-1,TRBD2,TRBJ2-7,TGCAGTGCCGTAGGACTAGCGGGGATATACTACGAGCAGTACTTC,CSAVGLAGIYYEQYF
-,TRBV20-1,-,TRBJ2-7,TGCAGTGCCCTTACCTACGAGCAGTACTTC,CSALTYEQYF
-,TRBV19,-,TRBJ2-3,TGTGCCAGTAGTATCAGGGGTGGGGGCACGGCAGATACGCAGTATTTT,CASSIRGGGTADTQYF
-,TRBV5-1,-,TRBJ1-6,TGCGCCAGCAGCGACCAAGCGCAGCCTCTGAGCTCCTATAATTCACCCCTCCACTTT,CASSDQAQPLSSYNSPLHF
many,TRBV6-1,TRBD1,TRBJ1-5,TGTGCCAGCAGTGAACTTAGGACAGGGACTAGCAATCAGCCCCAGCATTTT,CASSELRTGTSNQPQHF
few,TRBV28,-,TRBJ2-1,TGTGCCAGCAGTTTACCGGGGGAACACTACAATGAGCAGTTCTTC,CASSLPGEHYNEQFF
-,TRBV7-2,-,TRBJ1-1,TGTGCCAGCAGCTTATATGGGCCAGGTGATGAAGCTTTCTTT,CASSLYGPGDEAFF
few,TRBV7-8,TRBD1,TRBJ1-3,TGTGCCAGCAGTTCGACAGGGATTGGAAACACCATATATTTT,CASSSTGIGNTIYF
-,TRBV4-1,-,TRBJ2-7,TGCGCCAGCAGCCGGGGTGGAGGCCCCGCAGCCAGGTACGAGCAGTACTTC,CASSRGGGPAARYEQYF
-,TRBV28,-,TRBJ1-1,TGTGCCAGCAGCCGGTTCGGGGGGGCTTTCTTT,CASSRFGGAFF
-,TRBV27,-,TRBJ1-2,TGTGCCAGCAGTTTAGATGGCTACACCTTC,CASSLDGYTF
-,TRBV6-1,TRBD2,TRBJ2-7,TGTGCCAGCAGTCGGGGGGTCCCCTCCTACGAGCAGTACTTC,CASSRGVPSYEQYF
many,TRBV28,TRBD1,TRBJ2-1,TGTGCCAGCAGTTTCTCCCGGGACAGGGGGGACAATGAGCAGTTCTTC,CASSFSRDRGDNEQFF
many,TRBV12-3/TRBV12-4,-,TRBJ1-4,TGTGCCAGCAGTCGACAGTCAACTAATGAAAAACTGTTTTTT,CASSRQSTNEKLFF
-,TRBV6-2/TRBV6-3,-,TRBJ2-1,TGTGCCAGCAATAAAGGGGACGGGGGGCTCTATTACAATGAGCAGTTCTTC,CASNKGDGGLYYNEQFF
many,TRBV5-6,-,TRBJ2-3,TGTGCCAGCAGCTTGCTTCAGGGGTTGACAGATACGCAGTATTTT,CASSLLQGLTDTQYF
-,TRBV10-2,-,TRBJ2-2,TGCGCCAGCAGTGAGTTGAGGGCCGGGGAGCTGTTTTTT,CASSELRAGELFF
-,TRBV19,-,TRBJ1-1,TGTGCCAGTAGTATAGTTACAGGGTGGAACACTGAAGCTTTCTTT,CASSIVTGWNTEAFF